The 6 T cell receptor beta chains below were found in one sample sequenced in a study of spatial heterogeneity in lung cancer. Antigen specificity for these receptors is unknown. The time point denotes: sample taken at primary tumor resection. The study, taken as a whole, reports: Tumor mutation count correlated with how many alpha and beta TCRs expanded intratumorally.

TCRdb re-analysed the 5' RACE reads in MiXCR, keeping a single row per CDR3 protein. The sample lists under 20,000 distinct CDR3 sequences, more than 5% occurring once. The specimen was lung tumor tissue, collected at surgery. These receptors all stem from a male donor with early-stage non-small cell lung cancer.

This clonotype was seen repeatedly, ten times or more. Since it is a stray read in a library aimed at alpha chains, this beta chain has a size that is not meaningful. This CDR3 is CSARDPGTGLGEQYF. CDR3 coding DNA: TGCAGTGCTAGAGATCCCGGGACAGGGCTTGGGGAGCAGTACTTC. This chain uses TRBV20-1 with TRBJ2-7; 9 positions match TRBD1. The germline CDR1 and CDR2 sequences are DFQATT and SNEGSKA (reference sequence). This CDR3 contains 15 residues. The V gene end was trimmed by 0 bases and the J gene end by 7 bases; junction bases not matched to a gene: 10.

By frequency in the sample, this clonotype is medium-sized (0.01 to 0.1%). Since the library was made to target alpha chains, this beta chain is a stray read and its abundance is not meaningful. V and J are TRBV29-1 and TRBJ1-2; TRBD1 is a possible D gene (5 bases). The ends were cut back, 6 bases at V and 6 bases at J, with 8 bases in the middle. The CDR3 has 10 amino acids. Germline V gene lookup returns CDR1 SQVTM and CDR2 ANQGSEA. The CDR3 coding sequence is TGCAGCGTACTGACAGATGGCTACACCTTC. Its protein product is CSVLTDGYTF. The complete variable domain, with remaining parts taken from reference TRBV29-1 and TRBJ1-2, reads SAVISQKPSRDICQRGTSLTIQCQVDSQVTMMFWYRQQPGQSLTLIATANQGSEATYESGFVIDKFPISRPNLTFSTLTVSNMSPEDSSIYLCSVLTDGYTFGSGTRLTVV.

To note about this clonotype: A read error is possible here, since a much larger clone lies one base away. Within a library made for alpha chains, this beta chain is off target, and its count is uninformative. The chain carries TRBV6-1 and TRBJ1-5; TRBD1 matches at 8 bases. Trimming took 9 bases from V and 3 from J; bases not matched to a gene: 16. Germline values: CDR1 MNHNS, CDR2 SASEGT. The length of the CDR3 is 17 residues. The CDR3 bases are TGTGCCAGGAGCCTATCCTGGACAGGGATCGACAATCAGCCCCAGCATTTT. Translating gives CARSLSWTGIDNQPQHF.

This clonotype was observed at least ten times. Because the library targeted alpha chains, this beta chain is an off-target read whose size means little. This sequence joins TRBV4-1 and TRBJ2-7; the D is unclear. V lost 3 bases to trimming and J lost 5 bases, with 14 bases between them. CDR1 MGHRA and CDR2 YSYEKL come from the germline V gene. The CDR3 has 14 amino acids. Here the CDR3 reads CASSQHIRSDEQYF. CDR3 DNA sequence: TGCGCCAGCAGCCAGCATATTCGAAGCGACGAGCAGTACTTC.

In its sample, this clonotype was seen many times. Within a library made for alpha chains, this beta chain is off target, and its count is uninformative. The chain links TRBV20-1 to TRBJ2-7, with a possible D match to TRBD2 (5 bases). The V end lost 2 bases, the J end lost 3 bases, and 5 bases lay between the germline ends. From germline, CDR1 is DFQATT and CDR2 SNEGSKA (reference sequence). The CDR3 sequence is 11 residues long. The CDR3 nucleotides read TGCAGTGCTAGACGGGACTACGAGCAGTACTTC. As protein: CSARRDYEQYF.

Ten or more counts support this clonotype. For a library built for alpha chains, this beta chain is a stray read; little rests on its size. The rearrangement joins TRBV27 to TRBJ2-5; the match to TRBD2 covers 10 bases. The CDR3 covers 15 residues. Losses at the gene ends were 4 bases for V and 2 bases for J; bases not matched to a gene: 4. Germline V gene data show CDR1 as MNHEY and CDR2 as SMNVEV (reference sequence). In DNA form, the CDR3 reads TGTGCCAGCAGTTCTCCTAGCGGGGGTCAAGAGACCCAGTACTTC. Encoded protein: CASSSPSGGQETQYF.